This T cell receptor (beta chain) originates from a study of cytomegalovirus exposure and HLA in healthy donors. About the study: Earlier sequencing of 150 million to 200 million T cells yielded around 100 million unique TCR beta sequences.

This clone was counted a single time. One end of the junction varies from germline; a read error may be responsible. The primer mix had 60 Vbeta and 13 Jbeta primers. Only in-frame clones appear in the TCRdb table, and some are missing; sequencing was by immunoSEQ multiplex PCR. Of under 200,000 clones in the sample, around 79% were seen once. CDR1 and CDR2 from the germline V gene are SEHNR and FQNEAQ (reference sequence). CDR3 length: 14 amino acids. Everyone who donated was a healthy bone marrow donor. V and J are TRBV7-9 and TRBJ1-6; no clear D gene. The receptor was derived from a man between 35 and 55 years old in good health and CMV-seronegative. Sequenced sample: PBMCs. CDR3 region: CSSSAVSPNSPLHF. The CDR3 nucleotides read TGTTCCAGCAGCGCGGTAAGCCCGAATTCACCCCTCCACTTT.